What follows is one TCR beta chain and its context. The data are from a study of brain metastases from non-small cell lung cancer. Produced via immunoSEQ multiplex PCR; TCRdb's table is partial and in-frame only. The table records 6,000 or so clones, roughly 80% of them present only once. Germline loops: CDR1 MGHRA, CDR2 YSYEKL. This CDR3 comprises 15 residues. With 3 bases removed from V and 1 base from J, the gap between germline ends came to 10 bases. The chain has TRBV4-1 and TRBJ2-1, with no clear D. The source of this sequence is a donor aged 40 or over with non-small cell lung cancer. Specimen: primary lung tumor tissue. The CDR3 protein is CASSHRQESYNEQFF. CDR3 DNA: TGCGCCAGCAGCCACCGACAAGAGTCCTACAATGAGCAGTTCTTC.